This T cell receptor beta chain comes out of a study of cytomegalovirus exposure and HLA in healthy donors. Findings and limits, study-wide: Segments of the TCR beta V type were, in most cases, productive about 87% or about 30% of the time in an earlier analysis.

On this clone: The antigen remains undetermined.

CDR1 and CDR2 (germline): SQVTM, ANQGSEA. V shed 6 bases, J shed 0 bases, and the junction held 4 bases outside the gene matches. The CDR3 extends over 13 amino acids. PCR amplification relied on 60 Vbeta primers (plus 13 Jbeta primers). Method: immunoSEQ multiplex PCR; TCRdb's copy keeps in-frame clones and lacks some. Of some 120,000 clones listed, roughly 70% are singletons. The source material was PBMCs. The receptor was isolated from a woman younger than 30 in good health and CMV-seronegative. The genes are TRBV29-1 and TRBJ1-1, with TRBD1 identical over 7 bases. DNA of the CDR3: TGCAGCGTCCAGGGGGTTTTGAACACTGAAGCTTTCTTT. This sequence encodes CSVQGVLNTEAFF.